Presented here are 28 T cell receptor beta chains from one specimen sequenced in a study of T cells in Graves' hyperthyroidism and ophthalmopathy. Template material for amplifying TCR beta CDR3 regions consisted of RNA transcripts. First-round RT-PCR of the TCR CDR3 relied on the HTBI primer set. Using its own MiXCR run on the multiplex PCR reads, TCRdb lists one record per CDR3 protein. The sample records fewer than 500,000 distinct CDR3 sequences, roughly 14% being singletons. What was sequenced was blood. The receptors shown here come from a man younger than 40 with Graves' hyperthyroidism that later progressed to Graves' ophthalmopathy.

At least ten counts were recorded for this clonotype. The rearrangement uses TRBV28 and TRBJ1-4, with D tentatively TRBD1 (6 bases). CDR3 length equals 15 residues. V gave up 6 bases and J gave up 3 bases, with 14 bases separating them. The germline V gene encodes CDR1 MDHEN and CDR2 SYDVKM. The CDR3 nucleotides read TGTGCCAGCAGATCCTCGGGACACTCTAATGAAAAACTGTTTTTT. Its translation: CASRSSGHSNEKLFF.

In its sample, this clonotype was seen a few times. The rearrangement uses TRBV10-3 and TRBJ2-7; the match to TRBD2 covers 9 bases. Germline-derived CDR1 and CDR2 are ENHRY and SYGVKD. The CDR3 is 15 residues long. V lost 3 bases to trimming and J lost 2 bases; unmatched junction nucleotides: 5. The CDR3, as DNA: TGTGCCATCAGTGACCTAGCGGGGAGAACCTACGAGCAGTACTTC. Residues: CAISDLAGRTYEQYF.

A word on this clonotype: This may be a read error: a much more frequent sequence differs by one nucleotide. The chain carries TRBV5-1 and TRBJ1-2; 7 nucleotides match TRBD1. J lost 12 bases, V lost 4 bases, and 12 bases had no gene match. Looked up from germline, CDR1 is SGHRS and CDR2 is YFSETQ. The CDR3 extends over 13 amino acids. CDR3 sequence (DNA): TGCGCCAGCAGCCCAAAAGACAGGGACGGCCACACCTTC. It translates to CASSPKDRDGHTF. Full variable domain (remainder filled in from reference TRBV5-1 and TRBJ1-2): KAGVTQTPRYLIKTRGQQVTLSCSPISGHRSVSWYQQTPGQGLQFLFEYFSETQRNKGNFPGRFSGRQFSNSRSEMNVSTLELGDSALYLCASSPKDRDGHTFGSGTRLTVV.

This clonotype came up many times. This chain connects TRBV12-3 or TRBV12-4 to TRBJ2-1; weak D call: TRBD2 (6 bases). The CDR3 sequence is 14 residues long. Trimming pared 3 bases from V and 2 bases from J, leaving 8 bases between. The CDR3 is CASSFGRTYNEQFF. CDR3 in DNA: TGTGCCAGCAGTTTTGGGAGGACCTACAATGAGCAGTTCTTC.

The J gene is TRBJ1-5, the V gene TRBV19, with 7 bases identical to TRBD1. Germline V lookup: CDR1 LNHDA, CDR2 SQIVND (reference sequence). The junction had 9 bases not matched to a gene; V was cut back by 10 bases and J by 0 bases. The CDR3 is 15 amino acids. Here the CDR3 reads CATSTGTASNQPQHF. Written as DNA, the CDR3 is TGTGCCACATCAACCGGGACAGCTAGCAATCAGCCCCAGCATTTT. Together with reference TRBV19 and TRBJ1-5, the CDR3 gives the full variable domain: DGGITQSPKYLFRKEGQNVTLSCEQNLNHDAMYWYRQDPGQGLRLIYYSQIVNDFQKGDIAEGYSVSREKKESFPLTVTSAQKNPTAFYLCATSTGTASNQPQHFGDGTRLSIL.

This clonotype was counted many times. V and J are TRBV2 and TRBJ1-5; possible D gene TRBD1, 5 bases. The CDR3 is made up of 15 amino acids. V was trimmed by 2 bases and J by 6 bases, leaving 14 bases between them. Germline V gene lookup returns CDR1 SNHLY and CDR2 FYNNEI. The DNA of the CDR3 is TGTGCCAGCAGTGAAAGGGCAGGGAGCCGTCAGCCCCAGCATTTT. This codes for CASSERAGSRQPQHF.

This clonotype was counted at least ten times. The CDR3 DNA reads as TGTGCCATCAGTACCGACAGGGCCCTGAACACTGAAGCTTTCTTT. Its protein is CAISTDRALNTEAFF. This chain links TRBV10-3 with TRBJ1-1; TRBD1 matches 7 bases. V was clipped by 5 bases and J by 0 bases; unmatched bases: 6. From germline, CDR1 is ENHRY and CDR2 SYGVKD. The CDR3 contains 15 residues.

This clonotype was seen at least ten times. This sequence joins TRBV28 and TRBJ2-2, with 8 nucleotides matching TRBD2. V trimming: 4 bases; J trimming: 5 bases; junction bases outside the gene matches: 3. Germline assignment: CDR1 MDHEN and CDR2 SYDVKM. CDR3 length equals 14 residues. The CDR3 DNA reads as TGTGCCAGCAGTTCGGGGGGGCGAACCGGGGAGCTGTTTTTT. This encodes CASSSGGRTGELFF.

A word on this clonotype: A much larger clone is a single base away; this may be a read error. The J gene is TRBJ2-7, the V gene TRBV5-6; maybe TRBD1 (5 bases). Trimming stripped 4 bases from V and 1 base from J, with 9 bases between. Per the germline V gene, CDR1 is SGHDT and CDR2 is YYEEEE. The CDR3 runs 13 residues. CDR3 sequence: CASSMRQSYEQYF. In DNA, the CDR3 is TGTGCCAGCAGCATGAGACAGTCCTACGAGCAGTACTTC.

The rearrangement links TRBV6-4 to TRBJ2-3; the match to TRBD1 covers 8 bases. V was pared by 7 bases and J by 3 bases, with 6 bases of the junction left unmatched. CDR1 MRHNA and CDR2 SNTAGT come from the germline V gene. CDR3 length: 14 amino acids. CDR3 loop: CASTGQGETDTQYF. Here the CDR3 DNA reads TGTGCCAGCACCGGACAGGGAGAGACAGATACGCAGTATTTT.

This clonotype was recorded at least ten times. V and J are TRBV10-3 and TRBJ1-6; 7 nucleotides align to TRBD1. Trimming removed 4 bases from V and 6 bases from J; junction bases left unmatched: 3. The CDR3 has 14 amino acids. Looked up from germline, CDR1 is ENHRY and CDR2 is SYGVKD. The CDR3 sequence is CAISGDRVNSPLHF. CDR3 DNA: TGTGCCATCAGTGGTGACAGGGTTAATTCACCCCTCCACTTT.

The chain employs TRBV7-9 and TRBJ2-2, with TRBD2 matching 10 bases. CDR3 size: 17 residues. Germline CDR1 SEHNR, CDR2 FQNEAQ (reference sequence). V was pared by 5 bases and J by 5 bases, with 11 bases of the junction left unmatched. The CDR3 coding sequence is TGTGCCAGCAGCCCCTCCCAGCGGGGGGGCTTAACCGGGGAGCTGTTTTTT. It yields the protein CASSPSQRGGLTGELFF.

In this sample, this clonotype turned up a few times. This chain uses TRBV7-8 with TRBJ2-7; 10 bases map to TRBD2. The trim removed 5 bases at V and 0 bases at J, leaving 4 bases unmatched. The V gene's germline CDR1 is SGHVS and CDR2 FQNEAQ. CDR3 length: 15 residues. The CDR3 DNA reads TGTGCCAGCAGCCAGCGGGGGGGGAGCTCCTACGAGCAGTACTTC. It specifies CASSQRGGSSYEQYF.

V usage is TRBV5-1 and J usage is TRBJ1-1; TRBD1 matches at 10 bases. Germline V gene data show CDR1 as SGHRS and CDR2 as YFSETQ. The CDR3 has 18 residues. The J segment lost 5 bases and the V segment lost 0 bases, leaving 13 bases of the junction unmatched. The CDR3 DNA reads TGCGCCAGCAGCTTGGGGGGTCTCGACAGGGGGCATGGAACTGAAGCTTTCTTT. The encoded protein is CASSLGGLDRGHGTEAFF.

This clonotype was counted ten times or more. The J gene is TRBJ1-1, the V gene TRBV20-1, with 7 bases identical to TRBD1. Trimming took 7 bases from V and 2 from J; bases not matched to a gene: 4. CDR3 size: 12 residues. CDR1 is DFQATT and CDR2 is SNEGSKA in the germline V gene (reference sequence). The chain's CDR3 is CSETGYNTEAFF. The CDR3 region has the DNA TGCAGTGAGACAGGGTATAACACTGAAGCTTTCTTT.

This clonotype was recorded at least ten times. The chain carries TRBV6-1 and TRBJ1-5; TRBD1 aligns across 12 bases. Germline V gene sequence: CDR1 MNHNS, CDR2 SASEGT. Trimming at V came to 4 bases and at J to 4 bases, leaving 5 bases not matched to a gene. The CDR3 consists of 16 residues. The CDR3 reads CASSARDRGQNQPQHF. The DNA for the CDR3 is TGTGCCAGCAGTGCACGGGACAGGGGGCAGAATCAGCCCCAGCATTTT.

The chain recombines TRBV13 with TRBJ2-1; D is possibly TRBD1 or TRBD2 (6 bases each). This CDR3 comprises 15 residues. Germline V gene sequence: CDR1 PRHDT, CDR2 FYEKMQ (reference sequence). The germline V and J ends were trimmed by 5 bases and 9 bases, with 20 bases remaining between them. The DNA for the CDR3 is TGTGCCAGCAGCCCTAACCGGGGGCCACGAGCTGAGCAGTTCTTC. It codes for CASSPNRGPRAEQFF. Full variable domain (missing parts from reference TRBV13 and TRBJ2-1): AAGVIQSPRHLIKEKRETATLKCYPIPRHDTVYWYQQGPGQDPQFLISFYEKMQSDKGSIPDRFSAQQFSDYHSELNMSSLELGDSALYFCASSPNRGPRAEQFFGPGTRLTVL.

The table lists this clonotype with a few counts. The chain carries TRBV7-9 and TRBJ2-5; tentative D call: TRBD1 (6 bases). This CDR3 contains 14 residues. The V and J ends lost 6 bases and 3 bases respectively, with 14 bases between them. The germline V gene has CDR1 SEHNR and CDR2 FQNEAQ (reference sequence). DNA for the CDR3: TGTGCCAGCAGTCCACCCCCAGGGGAAGAGACCCAGTACTTC. Its translation is CASSPPPGEETQYF.

This clonotype was counted at least ten times. The chain employs TRBV6-5 and TRBJ2-3; possible D gene TRBD1, 5 bases. This CDR3 has 15 residues. Trimming shortened V by 0 bases and J by 2 bases, and 9 bases separated the two germline ends. The germline V gene has CDR1 MNHEY and CDR2 SVGAGI. In nucleotides, the CDR3 is TGTGCCAGCAGTTACTCGGCAGGGTACACAGATACGCAGTATTTT. Amino acids: CASSYSAGYTDTQYF.

This clonotype was seen repeatedly, ten times or more. The chain employs TRBV2 and TRBJ1-2; 10 nucleotides line up with TRBD1. CDR1 is SNHLY and CDR2 is FYNNEI in the germline V gene. CDR3 length equals 16 residues. V lost 7 bases to trimming and J lost 8 bases; unmatched junction nucleotides: 16. The CDR3: CASKSTGRDRGGGYTF. CDR3 sequence (DNA): TGTGCCAGCAAGTCCACAGGTCGGGACAGGGGAGGGGGCTACACCTTC.

Many counts were recorded for this clonotype. The CDR3 DNA sequence: TGTGCCAGCAGTTTCACAGCAAATTCCTACGAGCAGTACTTC. It translates to CASSFTANSYEQYF. The chain links TRBV27 to TRBJ2-7; no firm D call. Germline CDR1 MNHEY, CDR2 SMNVEV (reference sequence). This CDR3 has 14 amino acids. Trimming stripped 3 bases from V and 1 base from J, with 10 bases between.

This clonotype appeared a few times. The V gene is TRBV20-1, the J gene TRBJ2-5; TRBD1 matches 10 bases. V shed 3 bases and J 3 bases; nucleotides not matched to a gene: 1. Germline lookup yields CDR1 DFQATT and CDR2 SNEGSKA (reference sequence). The CDR3 runs to 13 residues. In DNA, the CDR3 is TGCAGTGCTAGGGGGACAGGGGAAGAGACCCAGTACTTC. As protein: CSARGTGEETQYF.

This clonotype was counted at least ten times. The genes are TRBV29-1 and TRBJ1-1, with 7 bases matching TRBD1. From germline, CDR1 is SQVTM and CDR2 ANQGSEA. V lost 0 bases to trimming and J lost 1 base; unmatched junction nucleotides: 11. This CDR3 has 17 amino acids. The CDR3 region has the DNA TGCAGCGTTGAAGATCAGCGCACAGGGGACTGGAACACTGAAGCTTTCTTT. The encoded protein is CSVEDQRTGDWNTEAFF. The whole variable domain, remainder taken from reference TRBV29-1 and TRBJ1-1, is SAVISQKPSRDICQRGTSLTIQCQVDSQVTMMFWYRQQPGQSLTLIATANQGSEATYESGFVIDKFPISRPNLTFSTLTVSNMSPEDSSIYLCSVEDQRTGDWNTEAFFGQGTRLTVV.

The sample holds a few counts of this clonotype. The rearrangement joins TRBV4-1 to TRBJ2-2, with unresolved D. The CDR3 is 13 residues long. Trimming shortened V by 3 bases and J by 6 bases, and 8 bases separated the two germline ends. Germline V gene lookup returns CDR1 MGHRA and CDR2 YSYEKL. DNA for the CDR3: TGCGCCAGCAGCCAGCCCCTAGCCGGGGAGCTGTTTTTT. Its protein is CASSQPLAGELFF.

This clonotype was seen repeatedly, ten times or more. V gene TRBV28 combines with J gene TRBJ1-1; a weak D match, TRBD1 (5 bases). The CDR3 is 13 residues long. Germline V gene lookup returns CDR1 MDHEN and CDR2 SYDVKM. V was pared by 10 bases and J by 3 bases, with 15 bases between. Written as DNA, the CDR3 is TGTGCCACCCGACTGGGACCGTACACTGAAGCTTTCTTT. This codes for CATRLGPYTEAFF.

This clonotype was detected only a few times. The rearrangement uses TRBV19 and TRBJ2-7; D might be TRBD2 (5 bases). The germline V gene encodes CDR1 LNHDA and CDR2 SQIVND (reference sequence). V shed 4 bases and J shed 3 bases, with 16 bases lying between them. This CDR3 has 15 amino acids. For the CDR3, the DNA is TGTGCCAGTAGTAGGGGATTACGGGGTATCTACGAGCAGTACTTC. It yields the protein CASSRGLRGIYEQYF.

This clonotype was observed a few times. The chain uses TRBV10-3 and TRBJ2-1, with D unclear. The germline CDR1 and CDR2 sequences are ENHRY and SYGVKD. With 2 bases removed from V and 0 bases from J, the gap between germline ends came to 5 bases. The CDR3 runs 14 residues. CDR3: CAISEPSSYNEQFF. The CDR3 coding sequence is TGTGCCATCAGTGAGCCGTCCTCCTACAATGAGCAGTTCTTC.

This clonotype was counted many times. J is TRBJ1-2 and V is TRBV6-5; TRBD1 matches 7 bases. The CDR3 sequence is 15 residues long. Looked up from germline, CDR1 is MNHEY and CDR2 is SVGAGI. Trimming cost V 2 bases and J 4 bases; bases outside gene matches: 7. The CDR3 sequence is CASSYRGGRGYGYTF. The CDR3 DNA follows: TGTGCCAGCAGTTACAGAGGGGGCAGGGGCTATGGCTACACCTTC.